Each of the 21 T cell receptor beta chains below was sequenced from the same sample in a study of T-cell reconstitution after alpha-beta-depleted transplantation in children (dated by TCRdb to 2016 to 2017). The treatment or condition tag for this specimen amounts to: allogeneic hematopoietic cell transplantation with graft depleted of TCRalphabeta T cells and CD19 B cells. Library method: PCR. Sequencing was performed on an Illumina HiSeq 2500. TCR library preparation used molecular barcoding, with unique molecular identifiers applied to normalize quantification of the TCRbeta repertoire. Using fastp at Q25 and MiXCR, TCRdb reprocessed the public reads and kept productive beta chains. Each record represents a unique CDR3 protein, reported with the most common genes and DNA among its rows. This sample gives approximately 110,000 distinct CDR3 sequences in total; about 9.3% of them show up just once. The ten top clones hold under 40% of the sample.

The sample in question was PBMCs, obtained before TCRalphabeta/CD19-depleted stem cell transplant. These TCRs come from a boy between 2 and 10 years old with acute lymphoblastic leukemia, due to receive a stem cell transplant.

This sequence joins TRBV5-1 and TRBJ1-4; D is unclear. CDR3 length: 15 amino acids. Looked up from germline, CDR1 is SGHRS and CDR2 is YFSETQ. V was cut by 0 bases and J by 7 bases, with 13 bases left in between. In DNA, the CDR3 is TGCGCCAGCAGCTTGGAGACGGGGTGGGCTGAAAAACTGTTTTTT. It encodes CASSLETGWAEKLFF.

This clonotype was observed a few times. V usage is TRBV14 and J usage is TRBJ2-3, with 7 bases lining up with TRBD1. This CDR3 has 14 residues. Trimming removed 3 bases from V and 4 bases from J; junction bases left unmatched: 4. Germline values: CDR1 SGHDN, CDR2 FVKESK. CDR3 protein: CASSHWDSPDTQYF. CDR3 sequence (DNA): TGTGCCAGCAGCCACTGGGACAGTCCAGATACGCAGTATTTT. The entire variable domain, with the rest obtained from reference TRBV14 and TRBJ2-3, is as follows: EAGVTQFPSHSVIEKGQTVTLRCDPISGHDNLYWYRRVMGKEIKFLLHFVKESKQDESGMPNNRFLAERTGGTYSTLKVQPAELEDSGVYFCASSHWDSPDTQYFGPGTRLTVL.

The chain is built from TRBV28 and TRBJ2-1; 9 bases fit TRBD2. There are 15 residues in the CDR3. V lost 5 bases and J lost 9; bases outside the gene matches: 11. Germline CDR1 MDHEN, CDR2 SYDVKM. The DNA of the CDR3 is TGTGCCAGCAGTGTGCATAGCGGGAGCGTCGGTGAGCAGTTCTTC. Amino acid sequence: CASSVHSGSVGEQFF.

This clonotype has more than one count but fewer than ten. This rearrangement joins TRBV20-1 to TRBJ2-3; 7 nucleotides line up with TRBD1. J lost 1 base, V lost 5 bases, and 6 bases had no gene match. The germline CDR1 and CDR2 sequences are DFQATT and SNEGSKA (reference sequence). This CDR3 spans 14 amino acids. This CDR3 reads CSAYRGAGTDTQYF. The CDR3 DNA follows: TGCAGTGCTTACAGGGGTGCCGGCACAGATACGCAGTATTTT.

V gene TRBV24-1 combines with J gene TRBJ2-1, with D possibly being TRBD2 (5 bases). This CDR3 is built from 14 residues. V lost 9 bases, J lost 9 bases, and 20 bases lay in between. The germline V gene encodes CDR1 KGHDR and CDR2 SFDVKD. The chain's CDR3 is CATAPAGNKGEQFF. In DNA, the CDR3 is TGTGCCACCGCCCCGGCGGGTAATAAGGGTGAGCAGTTCTTC.

A few counts support this clonotype. The chain carries TRBV20-1 and TRBJ2-7; 8 nucleotides agree with TRBD1. V was clipped by 6 bases and J by 7 bases; unmatched bases: 8. The CDR3 extends over 12 amino acids. Germline V gene data show CDR1 as DFQATT and CDR2 as SNEGSKA (reference sequence). In DNA, the CDR3 is TGCAGTGCCACGGCTGGGGACAGGGAGCAGTACTTC. This gives the protein CSATAGDREQYF.

This clonotype was detected a few times. The V and J genes are TRBV30 and TRBJ2-1, with 15 bases matching TRBD2. The CDR3 is made up of 20 amino acids. The germline V gene encodes CDR1 GTSNPN and CDR2 SVGIG (reference sequence). The ends lost 2 bases at V and 0 bases at J; junction bases unmatched: 11. The chain's CDR3 is CAWSKLGLAGGGSSYNEQFF. The CDR3 DNA sequence: TGTGCCTGGAGTAAACTAGGACTAGCGGGAGGGGGTAGCTCCTACAATGAGCAGTTCTTC. Full variable domain (missing parts from reference TRBV30 and TRBJ2-1): SQTIHQWPATLVQPVGSPLSLECTVEGTSNPNLYWYRQAAGRGLQLLFYSVGIGQISSEVPQNLSASRPQDRQFILSSKKLLLSDSGFYLCAWSKLGLAGGGSSYNEQFFGPGTRLTVL.

In its sample, this clonotype was seen many times. The chain joins TRBV11-2 to TRBJ2-1; D ambiguous. V lost 3 bases, J lost 9 bases, and 15 bases lay in between. CDR1 and CDR2 (germline): SGHAT, FQNNGV. This CDR3 comprises 14 residues. CDR3 in DNA: TGTGCCAGCAGCTTCTCACGCGCGGTACTTGAGCAGTTCTTC. Protein product: CASSFSRAVLEQFF. Together with reference TRBV11-2 and TRBJ2-1, the CDR3 gives the full variable domain: EAGVAQSPRYKIIEKRQSVAFWCNPISGHATLYWYQQILGQGPKLLIQFQNNGVVDDSQLPKDRFSAERLKGVDSTLKIQPAKLEDSAVYLCASSFSRAVLEQFFGPGTRLTVL.

This clonotype was observed a few times. The chain carries TRBV29-1 and TRBJ2-1, with a weak D call TRBD1 (6 bases). This CDR3 region has 14 residues. The V gene's germline CDR1 is SQVTM and CDR2 ANQGSEA. The V end lost 6 bases, the J end lost 3 bases, and 15 bases lay between the germline ends. As DNA, the CDR3 is TGCAGCGTGGACCCAACAGGGATCTACAATGAGCAGTTCTTC. It specifies CSVDPTGIYNEQFF.

This rearrangement joins TRBV25-1 to TRBJ1-1, with a weak D call TRBD1 (6 bases). Germline lookup yields CDR1 MGHDK and CDR2 SYGVNS. CDR3 length equals 13 residues. V was cut by 8 bases and J by 5 bases, with 15 bases left in between. CDR3 sequence: CASAGGGLTEAFF. The CDR3 nucleotides read TGTGCCAGCGCAGGCGGGGGGCTTACTGAAGCTTTCTTT.

The rearrangement joins TRBV7-9 to TRBJ1-3; D perhaps matches TRBD1 (5 bases). This CDR3 comprises 21 residues. Germline V gene data show CDR1 as SEHNR and CDR2 as FQNEAQ (reference sequence). V was shortened by 1 base and J by 2 bases, with 27 bases between the two germline ends. The CDR3 protein is CASSLGGSKGPPFFPGNTIYF. In nucleotides, the CDR3 is TGTGCCAGCAGCTTAGGGGGTTCTAAGGGGCCACCTTTCTTCCCTGGAAACACCATATATTTT. The full variable domain, rest sourced from reference TRBV7-9 and TRBJ1-3, is DTGVSQNPRHKITKRGQNVTFRCDPISEHNRLYWYRQTLGQGPEFLTYFQNEAQLEKSRLLSDRFSAERPKGSFSTLEIQRTEQGDSAMYLCASSLGGSKGPPFFPGNTIYFGEGSWLTVV.

CDR3 in amino acids: CASSEQGLAGYEQYF. DNA for the CDR3: TGTGCCAGCAGTGAGCAGGGACTAGCGGGGTACGAGCAGTACTTC. V and J are TRBV25-1 and TRBJ2-7, with 13 bases matching TRBD2. The CDR3 totals 15 residues. CDR1 is MGHDK and CDR2 is SYGVNS in the germline V gene. The V gene end was trimmed by 3 bases and the J gene end by 4 bases; junction bases not matched to a gene: 3.

The rearrangement joins TRBV5-1 to TRBJ1-1; TRBD1 might be the D (6 bases). The length of the CDR3 is 14 residues. Trimming removed 4 bases from V and 4 bases from J, with 14 bases in between. The germline V gene encodes CDR1 SGHRS and CDR2 YFSETQ. CDR3 sequence: CASSTSTGTTEAFF. CDR3 sequence (DNA): TGCGCCAGCAGCACATCCACAGGGACCACTGAAGCTTTCTTT. Using reference TRBV5-1 and TRBJ1-1 for the parts outside the CDR3, the full variable domain is KAGVTQTPRYLIKTRGQQVTLSCSPISGHRSVSWYQQTPGQGLQFLFEYFSETQRNKGNFPGRFSGRQFSNSRSEMNVSTLELGDSALYLCASSTSTGTTEAFFGQGTRLTVV.

The genes are TRBV6-6 and TRBJ1-1; D gene unclear. Trimming took 6 bases from V and 11 from J, leaving 16 bases between them. The CDR3 extends over 12 amino acids. CDR1 and CDR2 (germline): MNHNY, SVGAGI (reference sequence). CDR3 sequence: CASSPGPEGAFF. The DNA of the CDR3 is TGTGCCAGCAGCCCTGGACCAGAGGGCGCTTTCTTT.

This clonotype was observed at least ten times. This rearrangement joins TRBV5-1 to TRBJ2-1; 7 positions agree with TRBD2. V was pared by 4 bases and J by 6 bases, with 13 bases of the junction left unmatched. Germline CDR1 SGHRS, CDR2 YFSETQ. The length of the CDR3 is 16 residues. CDR3 sequence (DNA): TGCGCCAGCAGCCCTGCCGGGGCGGGGGAGAGCAATGAGCAGTTCTTC. Its translation is CASSPAGAGESNEQFF.

This chain joins TRBV6-1 and TRBJ1-4; D uncertain. Deletions cut 10 bases from V and 0 bases from J, with 15 bases between. The CDR3 is 15 residues long. Germline V lookup: CDR1 MNHNS, CDR2 SASEGT. The CDR3 loop is CATSQYDATNEKLFF. CDR3 nucleotide sequence: TGTGCCACCTCACAGTACGATGCAACTAATGAAAAACTGTTTTTT.

In DNA form, the CDR3 reads TGCAGTGTTGTACAGGACTACTCTGGAAACACCATATATTTT. Translating it yields CSVVQDYSGNTIYF. The chain combines TRBV20-1 with TRBJ1-3; perhaps TRBD1 as D (5 bases). The CDR3 contains 14 residues. The germline V gene encodes CDR1 DFQATT and CDR2 SNEGSKA (reference sequence). Trimming cost V 7 bases and J 0 bases, with 13 bases left between them.

This clonotype was counted between two and nine times. The chain is built from TRBV12-3 or TRBV12-4 and TRBJ2-5; a possible D gene is TRBD1 (10 bases). V was cut by 3 bases and J by 7 bases, with 36 bases left in between. This CDR3 is 21 amino acids long. The CDR3 DNA reads TGTGCCAGCAGTTTCCTTCGACAGGGGGCGTATCAGCGGGAGGTCCGCGGGACCCAGTACTTC. Protein: CASSFLRQGAYQREVRGTQYF.

This clonotype has at least ten counts. This chain uses TRBV6-5 with TRBJ2-7; D is ambiguous. In germline, CDR1 is MNHEY, CDR2 SVGAGI. V gave up 6 bases and J gave up 0 bases, with 6 bases separating them. This CDR3 is built from 12 residues. The CDR3 bases are TGTGCCAGCAGCCGCAACTCCTACGAGCAGTACTTC. It specifies CASSRNSYEQYF.

In this sample, this clonotype turned up many times. V usage is TRBV3-1 and J usage is TRBJ2-1; D gene uncertain. This CDR3 has 13 amino acids. Germline V CDR1 and CDR2: LGHDT, YNNKEL (reference sequence). Between the trimmed V and J ends, which lost 3 bases and 4 bases, there was a span of 7 bases. CDR3 sequence (DNA): TGTGCCAGCAGCCAGGGTTTTTACAATGAGCAGTTCTTC. This sequence encodes CASSQGFYNEQFF.

The chain combines TRBV9 with TRBJ2-2; either TRBD1 or TRBD2 may fit D (5 bases each). The germline V gene has CDR1 SGDLS and CDR2 YYNGEE. The V and J ends lost 3 bases and 5 bases respectively, with 14 bases between them. This CDR3 spans 15 amino acids. CDR3 nucleotides: TGTGCCAGCAGCGCCCGGAGGTGGGGGACCGGGGAGCTGTTTTTT. Its protein product is CASSARRWGTGELFF.